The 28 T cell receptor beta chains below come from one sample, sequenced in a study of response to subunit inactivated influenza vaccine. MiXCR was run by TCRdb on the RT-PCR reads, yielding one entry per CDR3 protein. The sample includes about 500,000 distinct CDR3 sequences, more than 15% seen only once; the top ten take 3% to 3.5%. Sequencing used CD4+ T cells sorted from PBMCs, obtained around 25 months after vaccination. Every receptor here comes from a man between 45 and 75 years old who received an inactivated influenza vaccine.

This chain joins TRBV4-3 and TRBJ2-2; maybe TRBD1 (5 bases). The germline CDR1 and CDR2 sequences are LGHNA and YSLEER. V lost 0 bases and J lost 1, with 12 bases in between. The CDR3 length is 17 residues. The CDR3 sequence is CASSQEWSRVNTGELFF. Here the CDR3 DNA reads TGCGCCAGCAGCCAAGAATGGAGCAGGGTGAACACCGGGGAGCTGTTTTTT.

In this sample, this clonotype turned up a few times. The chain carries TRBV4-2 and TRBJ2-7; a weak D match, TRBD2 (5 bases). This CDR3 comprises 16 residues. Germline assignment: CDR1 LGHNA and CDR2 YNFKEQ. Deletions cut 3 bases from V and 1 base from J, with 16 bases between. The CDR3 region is CASSHFWSGVSYEQYF. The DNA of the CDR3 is TGTGCCAGCAGCCATTTTTGGTCCGGGGTATCCTACGAGCAGTACTTC.

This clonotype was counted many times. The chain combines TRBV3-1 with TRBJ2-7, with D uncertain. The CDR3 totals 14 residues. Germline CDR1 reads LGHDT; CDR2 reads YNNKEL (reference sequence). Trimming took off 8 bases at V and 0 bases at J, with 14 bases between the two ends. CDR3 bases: TGTGCCAGCTCCCAAGGTCGTAGCTCCTACGAGCAGTACTTC. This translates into CASSQGRSSYEQYF.

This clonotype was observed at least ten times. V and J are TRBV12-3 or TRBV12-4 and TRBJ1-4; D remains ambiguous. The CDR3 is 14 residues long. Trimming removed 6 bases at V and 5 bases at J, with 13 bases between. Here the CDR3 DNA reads TGTGCCAGCAGCCCTCCCGACGGCAATGAAAAACTGTTTTTT. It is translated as CASSPPDGNEKLFF.

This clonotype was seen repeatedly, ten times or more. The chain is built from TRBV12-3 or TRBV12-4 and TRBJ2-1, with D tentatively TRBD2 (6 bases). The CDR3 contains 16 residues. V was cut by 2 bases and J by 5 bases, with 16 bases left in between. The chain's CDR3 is CASSLILGGINNEQFF. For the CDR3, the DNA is TGTGCCAGCAGTTTAATATTAGGCGGGATAAACAATGAGCAGTTCTTC.

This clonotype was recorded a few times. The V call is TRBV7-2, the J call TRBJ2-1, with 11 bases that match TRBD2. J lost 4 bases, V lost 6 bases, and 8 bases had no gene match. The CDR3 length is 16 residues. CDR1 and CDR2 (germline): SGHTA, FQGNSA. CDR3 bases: TGTGCCAGCAGTCTGACGACTAGCGGGATATACAATGAGCAGTTCTTC. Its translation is CASSLTTSGIYNEQFF.

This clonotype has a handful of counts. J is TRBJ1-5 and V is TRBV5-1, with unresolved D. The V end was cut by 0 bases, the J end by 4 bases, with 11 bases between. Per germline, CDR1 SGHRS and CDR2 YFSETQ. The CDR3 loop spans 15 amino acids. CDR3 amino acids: CASSLAGGRNQPQHF. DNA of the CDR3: TGCGCCAGCAGCTTGGCGGGTGGCAGAAATCAGCCCCAGCATTTT.

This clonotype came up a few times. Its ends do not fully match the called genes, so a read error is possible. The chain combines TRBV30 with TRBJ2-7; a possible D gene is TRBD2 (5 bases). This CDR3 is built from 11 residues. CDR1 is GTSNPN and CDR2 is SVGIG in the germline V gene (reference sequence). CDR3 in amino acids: CAWSTGGRLHF. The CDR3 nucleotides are TGTGCCTGGAGTACCGGAGGTAGACTACACTTC.

The CDR3 DNA reads TGTGCCATCAGTGGCAGGGAAGATCAGCCCCAGCATTTT. Residues: CAISGREDQPQHF. This chain uses TRBV10-3 with TRBJ1-5; D is perhaps TRBD1 (5 bases). V shed 4 bases and J shed 5 bases, with 9 bases lying between them. CDR3 size: 13 residues. Germline V gene sequence: CDR1 ENHRY, CDR2 SYGVKD.

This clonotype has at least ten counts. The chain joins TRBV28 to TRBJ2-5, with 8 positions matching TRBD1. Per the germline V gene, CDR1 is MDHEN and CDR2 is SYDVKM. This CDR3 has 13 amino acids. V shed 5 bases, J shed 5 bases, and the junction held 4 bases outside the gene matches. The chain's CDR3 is CASSPRTGETQYF. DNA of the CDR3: TGTGCCAGCAGTCCGAGGACAGGGGAGACCCAGTACTTC.

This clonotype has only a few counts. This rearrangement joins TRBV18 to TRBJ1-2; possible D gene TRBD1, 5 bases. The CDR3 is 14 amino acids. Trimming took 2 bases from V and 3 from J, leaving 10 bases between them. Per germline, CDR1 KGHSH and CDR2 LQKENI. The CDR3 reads CASSPTQDDYGYTF. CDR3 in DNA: TGTGCCAGCTCACCAACACAGGACGACTATGGCTACACCTTC.

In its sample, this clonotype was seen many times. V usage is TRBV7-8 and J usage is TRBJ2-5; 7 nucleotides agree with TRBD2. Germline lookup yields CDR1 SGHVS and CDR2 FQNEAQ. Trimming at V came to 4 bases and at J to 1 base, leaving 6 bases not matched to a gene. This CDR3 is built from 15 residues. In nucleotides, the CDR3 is TGTGCCAGCAGCTCCCCGGGAGGCGCCCAAGAGACCCAGTACTTC. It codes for CASSSPGGAQETQYF.

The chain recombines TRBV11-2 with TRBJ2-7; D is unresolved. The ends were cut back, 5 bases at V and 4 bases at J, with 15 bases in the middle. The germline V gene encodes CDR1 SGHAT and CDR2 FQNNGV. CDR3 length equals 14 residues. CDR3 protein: CASSQGPPAYEQYF. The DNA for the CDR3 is TGTGCCAGCAGCCAAGGCCCCCCCGCTTACGAGCAGTACTTC. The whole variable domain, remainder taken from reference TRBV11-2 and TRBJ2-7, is EAGVAQSPRYKIIEKRQSVAFWCNPISGHATLYWYQQILGQGPKLLIQFQNNGVVDDSQLPKDRFSAERLKGVDSTLKIQPAKLEDSAVYLCASSQGPPAYEQYFGPGTRLTVT.

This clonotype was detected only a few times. The CDR3 region is CSAPVSGRTNEQFF. The CDR3 coding sequence is TGCAGTGCCCCCGTAAGCGGGAGGACCAATGAGCAGTTCTTC. The V and J genes are TRBV20-1 and TRBJ2-1; TRBD2 aligns across 9 bases. Germline loops: CDR1 DFQATT, CDR2 SNEGSKA (reference sequence). V lost 6 bases and J lost 6; bases outside the gene matches: 9. The CDR3 length is 14 residues.

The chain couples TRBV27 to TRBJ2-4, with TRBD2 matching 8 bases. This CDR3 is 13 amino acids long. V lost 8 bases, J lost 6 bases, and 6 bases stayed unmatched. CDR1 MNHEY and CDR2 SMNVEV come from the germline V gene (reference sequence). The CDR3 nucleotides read TGTGCCAGCCACGACGCGGGGGGAAACATTCAGTACTTC. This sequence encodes CASHDAGGNIQYF.

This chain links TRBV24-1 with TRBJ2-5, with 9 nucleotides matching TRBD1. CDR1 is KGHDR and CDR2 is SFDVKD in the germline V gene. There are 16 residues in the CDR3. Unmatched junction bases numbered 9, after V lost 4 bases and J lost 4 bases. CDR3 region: CATSDSDRGKAETQYF. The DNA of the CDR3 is TGTGCCACCAGTGACTCAGACAGGGGGAAAGCAGAGACCCAGTACTTC.

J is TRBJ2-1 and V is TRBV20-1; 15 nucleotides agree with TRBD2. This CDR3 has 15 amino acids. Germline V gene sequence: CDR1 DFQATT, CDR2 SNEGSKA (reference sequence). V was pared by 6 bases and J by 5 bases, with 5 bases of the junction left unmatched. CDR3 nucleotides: TGCAGTGCAACCGGGACTAGCGGGGGGAACAATGAGCAGTTCTTC. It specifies CSATGTSGGNNEQFF.

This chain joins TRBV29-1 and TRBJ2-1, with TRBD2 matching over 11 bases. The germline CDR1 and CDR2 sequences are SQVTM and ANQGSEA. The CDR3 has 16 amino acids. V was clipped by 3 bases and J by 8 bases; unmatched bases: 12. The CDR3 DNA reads TGCAGCGTTGAGATGGGAGCTAGCGGGAGGTTCGATGAGCAGTTCTTC. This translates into CSVEMGASGRFDEQFF.

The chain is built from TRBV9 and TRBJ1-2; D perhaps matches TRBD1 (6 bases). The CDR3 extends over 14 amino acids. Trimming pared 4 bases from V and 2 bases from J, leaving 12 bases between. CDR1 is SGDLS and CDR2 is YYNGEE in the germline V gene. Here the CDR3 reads CASSPRQDNYGYTF. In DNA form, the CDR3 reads TGTGCCAGCAGCCCAAGACAGGACAACTATGGCTACACCTTC.

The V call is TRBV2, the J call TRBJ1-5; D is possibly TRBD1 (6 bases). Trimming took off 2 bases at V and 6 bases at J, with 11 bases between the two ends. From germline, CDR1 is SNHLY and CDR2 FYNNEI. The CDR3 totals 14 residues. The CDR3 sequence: CASSESGAIQPQHF. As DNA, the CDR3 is TGTGCCAGCAGTGAATCAGGGGCCATTCAGCCCCAGCATTTT.

The CDR3 loop is CASSGRQGEAFF. The CDR3 nucleotides are TGTGCCAGCAGCGGACGACAGGGTGAAGCTTTCTTT. The V and J genes are TRBV5-6 and TRBJ1-1, with 7 bases matching TRBD1. The CDR3 is 12 amino acids. Germline V gene sequence: CDR1 SGHDT, CDR2 YYEEEE. V trimming: 4 bases; J trimming: 7 bases; junction bases outside the gene matches: 4.

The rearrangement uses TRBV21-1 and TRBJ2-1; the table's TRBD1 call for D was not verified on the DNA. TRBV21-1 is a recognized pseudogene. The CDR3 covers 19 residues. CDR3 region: CASSKEIGRRGVSYNEQFF. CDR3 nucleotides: TGTGCCAGCAGCAAAGAAATAGGAAGGCGGGGCGTCTCCTACAATGAGCAGTTCTTC.

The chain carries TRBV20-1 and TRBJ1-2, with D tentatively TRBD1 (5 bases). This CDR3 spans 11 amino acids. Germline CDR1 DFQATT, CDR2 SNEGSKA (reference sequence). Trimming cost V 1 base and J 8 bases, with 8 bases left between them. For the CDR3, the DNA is TGCAGTGCTAGAGGGAGGGGAGGCTACACCTTC. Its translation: CSARGRGGYTF.

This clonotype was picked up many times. The CDR3 loop reads CASSGVASGEGEQFF. The CDR3 DNA reads as TGTGCCAGCAGCGGGGTGGCAAGCGGGGAAGGTGAGCAGTTCTTC. V usage is TRBV12-3 or TRBV12-4 and J usage is TRBJ2-1; 7 bases map to TRBD2. The CDR3 runs to 15 residues. Losses at the gene ends were 6 bases for V and 9 bases for J; bases not matched to a gene: 14.

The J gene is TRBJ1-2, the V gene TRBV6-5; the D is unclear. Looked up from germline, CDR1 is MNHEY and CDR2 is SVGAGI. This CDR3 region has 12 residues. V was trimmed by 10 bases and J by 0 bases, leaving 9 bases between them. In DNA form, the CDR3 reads TGTGCCACCCGGCCCGCTAACTATGGCTACACCTTC. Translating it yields CATRPANYGYTF.

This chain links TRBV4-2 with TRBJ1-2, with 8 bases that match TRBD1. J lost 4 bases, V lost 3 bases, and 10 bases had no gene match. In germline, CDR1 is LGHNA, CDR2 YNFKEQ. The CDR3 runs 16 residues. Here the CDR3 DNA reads TGTGCCAGCAGCCAGGCTTCCGACAGGGGAGGCTATGGCTACACCTTC. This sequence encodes CASSQASDRGGYGYTF.

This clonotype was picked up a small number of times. The CDR3 nucleotides are TGTGCCATCAGTGAAACGCGACAGGGAATATCCTACGAGCAGTACTTC. This gives the protein CAISETRQGISYEQYF. The chain couples TRBV10-3 to TRBJ2-7, with 7 nucleotides matching TRBD1. The CDR3 length is 16 residues. The V gene end was trimmed by 3 bases and the J gene end by 1 base; junction bases not matched to a gene: 9. Germline loops: CDR1 ENHRY, CDR2 SYGVKD.

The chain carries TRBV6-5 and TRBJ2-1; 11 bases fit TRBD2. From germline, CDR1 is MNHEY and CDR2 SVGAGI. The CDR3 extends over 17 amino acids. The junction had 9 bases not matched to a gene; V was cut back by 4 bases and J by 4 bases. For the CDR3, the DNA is TGTGCCAGCAGTTGGTCTTCACTAGCGGGGGTTTACAATGAGCAGTTCTTC. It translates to CASSWSSLAGVYNEQFF.